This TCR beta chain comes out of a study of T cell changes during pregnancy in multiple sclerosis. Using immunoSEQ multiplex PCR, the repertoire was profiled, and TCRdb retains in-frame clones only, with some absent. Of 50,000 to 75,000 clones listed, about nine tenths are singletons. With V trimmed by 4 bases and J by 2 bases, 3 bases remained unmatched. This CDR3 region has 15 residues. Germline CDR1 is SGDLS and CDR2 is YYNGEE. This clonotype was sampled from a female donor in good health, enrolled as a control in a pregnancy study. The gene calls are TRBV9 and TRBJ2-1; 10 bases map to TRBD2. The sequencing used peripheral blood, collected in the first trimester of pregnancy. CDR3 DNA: TGTGCCAGCAGCCCTAGCGGGAGTCCCTACAATGAGCAGTTCTTC. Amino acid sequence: CASSPSGSPYNEQFF.